This T cell receptor (beta chain) came from a study of T cell responses to AZD1222 COVID-19 vaccine. Whole-study context: Pooled in the analysis were second doses at about 4 or about 12 weeks.

For this clone: Its antigen is currently unknown.

Clones were sequenced by immunoSEQ multiplex PCR, and TCRdb holds only the in-frame ones, with some missing. The table includes under 130,000 clones, 88% detected once. Study-wide results and limits: Females outnumbered males among donors, who were mostly white British; clonal diversity was possibly underestimated. Seropositivity was recorded at baseline in only 6 or 7 AZD1222 recipients. There were repertoire samples only from the period after the peak T cell response.

Deletions cut 10 bases from V and 9 bases from J, with 22 bases between. This CDR3 region has 14 residues. Germline CDR1 and CDR2: WSHSY and SAAADI. The sample consisted of peripheral blood, taken on day 0 of AZD1222 vaccination. This TCR derives from an adult in good health. The V and J genes are TRBV10-2 and TRBJ2-1, with D possibly called TRBD1 or TRBD2 (6 bases each). CDR3 loop: CAIRGGGPGAEQFF. CDR3 coding DNA: TGCGCCATCCGAGGAGGGGGTCCTGGTGCTGAGCAGTTCTTC.